This T cell receptor beta chain was sequenced in a study of shared clonotypes between healthy human individuals. General study results and limits: It was anticipated that sequencing depth would influence how many clonotypes donors shared.

TCRdb keeps only in-frame clones here, not all; method: immunoSEQ multiplex PCR. Altogether some 1,400,000 clones are present, roughly 95% being singletons, with the ten largest covering 0.95% to 1.5%. Note on this clone: What it binds is unknown.

The sample was naive CD4+ T cells sorted from blood. Specified subset: CD45RA+ positively selected. The TCR originated in a man in his thirties or forties in good health.

CDR3 nucleotide sequence: TGCGCCAGCAGCCAAGAATCGCGGGGGAATCAGCCCCAGCATTTT. Amino acids: CASSQESRGNQPQHF. The V and J genes are TRBV4-3 and TRBJ1-5; TRBD1 might be the D (5 bases). The CDR3 extends over 15 amino acids. From germline, CDR1 is LGHNA and CDR2 YSLEER. The germline V and J ends were trimmed by 0 bases and 4 bases, with 10 bases remaining between them.